This T cell receptor beta chain was observed in a study of T cells after yellow fever vaccination. Overall study results and limits: Weaker overall, the secondary response nonetheless peaked faster (day 5 versus 15). Detected again after the booster were most primary-vaccination clones, at approximately 96% CD4 and 80% to 90% CD8.

Deletions cut 4 bases from V and 4 bases from J, with 10 bases between. From germline, CDR1 is DFQATT and CDR2 SNEGSKA (reference sequence). The CDR3 contains 12 residues. As concerns this clonotype: Its target is not known.

In TCRdb, the 5' RACE reads were re-called with MiXCR into one record per CDR3 protein. Of some 320,000 distinct CDR3 sequences in the sample, roughly 10% were seen once. This sample comprised CD4+ T cells sorted from PBMCs, obtained 45 days after the yellow fever booster vaccination. The sequence came from a man aged 18 to 29 who received the YFV17D yellow fever vaccine. This rearrangement joins TRBV20-1 to TRBJ2-5; no definite D call. CDR3 DNA: TGCAGTGCTACGCACTCTCCAGAGACCCAGTACTTC. Translating gives CSATHSPETQYF.